This T cell receptor beta chain was documented in a study of cytomegalovirus exposure and HLA in healthy donors. Across the whole study: Caucasian-associated ancestry cluster membership applied to 75% to 85% of under 450 genotyped donors. Notes on the study in general: As immune exposure information, only CMV serostatus was available.

The V gene's germline CDR1 is LNHDA and CDR2 SQIVND (reference sequence). The V end lost 5 bases, the J end lost 6 bases, and 23 bases lay between the germline ends. The CDR3 is 16 residues long. With respect to this clone: The target antigen is unknown.

The study ran its PCR with 60 Vbeta and 13 Jbeta primers. Generated by immunoSEQ multiplex PCR, the TCRdb table keeps only in-frame clones and is missing some. Of around 150,000 clones in the sample, 79% were seen once. The rearrangement links TRBV19 to TRBJ2-7; the D gene is possibly TRBD2 (6 bases). The receptor was derived from a man in his fifties in good health and CMV-seropositive. The specimen sequenced was PBMCs. This chain's CDR3 is CASSPLLRRGDAEQYF. DNA of the CDR3: TGTGCCAGTAGTCCGCTCTTGAGGAGGGGTGACGCCGAGCAGTACTTC.